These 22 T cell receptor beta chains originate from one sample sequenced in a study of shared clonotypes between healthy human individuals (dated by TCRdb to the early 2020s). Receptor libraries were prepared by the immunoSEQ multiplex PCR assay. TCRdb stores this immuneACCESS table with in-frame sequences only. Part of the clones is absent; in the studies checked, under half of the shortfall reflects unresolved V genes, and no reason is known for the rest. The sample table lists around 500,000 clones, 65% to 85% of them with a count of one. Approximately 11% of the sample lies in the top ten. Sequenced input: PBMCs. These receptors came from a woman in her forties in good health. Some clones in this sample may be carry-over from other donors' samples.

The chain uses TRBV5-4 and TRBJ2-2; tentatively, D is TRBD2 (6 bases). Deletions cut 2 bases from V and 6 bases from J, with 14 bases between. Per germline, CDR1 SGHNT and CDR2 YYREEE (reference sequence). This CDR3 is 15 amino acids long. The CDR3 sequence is CASSFGGDASGELFF. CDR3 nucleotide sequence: TGTGCCAGCAGCTTCGGCGGGGACGCCTCCGGGGAGCTGTTTTTT.

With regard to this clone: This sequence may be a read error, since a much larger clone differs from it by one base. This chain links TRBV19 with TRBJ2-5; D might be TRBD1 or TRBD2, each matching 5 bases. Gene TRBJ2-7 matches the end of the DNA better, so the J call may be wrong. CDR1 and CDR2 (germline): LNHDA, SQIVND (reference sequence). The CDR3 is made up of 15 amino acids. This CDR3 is CASSSPGTEAYEQYF. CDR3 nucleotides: TGTGCCAGTAGTAGCCCCGGGACGGAGGCCTACGAGCAGTACTTC.

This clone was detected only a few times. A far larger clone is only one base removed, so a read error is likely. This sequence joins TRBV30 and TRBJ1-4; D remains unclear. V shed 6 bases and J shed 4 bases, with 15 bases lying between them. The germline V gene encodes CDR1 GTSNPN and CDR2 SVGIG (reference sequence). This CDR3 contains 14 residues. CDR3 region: CACTRRERNEKLFF. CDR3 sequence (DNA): TGTGCCTGTACTCGACGGGAGCGTAATGAAAAACTGTTTTTT.

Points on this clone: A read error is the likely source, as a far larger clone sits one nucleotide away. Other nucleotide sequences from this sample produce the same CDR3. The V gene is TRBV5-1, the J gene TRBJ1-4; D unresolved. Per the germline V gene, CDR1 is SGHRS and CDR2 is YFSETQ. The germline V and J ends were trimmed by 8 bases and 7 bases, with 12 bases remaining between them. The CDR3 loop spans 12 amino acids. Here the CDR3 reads CASRGRSEKLFF. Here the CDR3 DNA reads TGCGCCAGTAGAGGGCGGAGTGAAAAACTGTTTTTT. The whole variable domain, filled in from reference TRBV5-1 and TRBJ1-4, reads KAGVTQTPRYLIKTRGQQVTLSCSPISGHRSVSWYQQTPGQGLQFLFEYFSETQRNKGNFPGRFSGRQFSNSRSEMNVSTLELGDSALYLCASRGRSEKLFFGSGTQLSVL.

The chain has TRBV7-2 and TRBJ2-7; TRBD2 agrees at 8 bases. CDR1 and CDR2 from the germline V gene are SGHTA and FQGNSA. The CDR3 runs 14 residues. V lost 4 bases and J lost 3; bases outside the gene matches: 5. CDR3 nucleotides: TGTGCCAGCAGCTATAGCGGGACGAACTACGAGCAGTACTTC. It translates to CASSYSGTNYEQYF.

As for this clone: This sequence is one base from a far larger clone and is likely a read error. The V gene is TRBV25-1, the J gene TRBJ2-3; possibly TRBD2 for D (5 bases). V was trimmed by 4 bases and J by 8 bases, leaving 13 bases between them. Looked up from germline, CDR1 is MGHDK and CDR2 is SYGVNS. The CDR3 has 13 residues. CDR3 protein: CASSAGGAGTQYF. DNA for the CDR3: TGTGCCAGCAGTGCCGGAGGAGCAGGTACGCAGTATTTT.

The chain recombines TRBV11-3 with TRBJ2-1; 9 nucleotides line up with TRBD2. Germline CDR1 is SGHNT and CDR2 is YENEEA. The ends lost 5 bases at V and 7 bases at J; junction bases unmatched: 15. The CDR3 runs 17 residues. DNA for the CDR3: TGTGCCAGCAGCCTAGGGGGACAGCGGGAGGTACGAAATGAGCAGTTCTTC. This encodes CASSLGGQREVRNEQFF.

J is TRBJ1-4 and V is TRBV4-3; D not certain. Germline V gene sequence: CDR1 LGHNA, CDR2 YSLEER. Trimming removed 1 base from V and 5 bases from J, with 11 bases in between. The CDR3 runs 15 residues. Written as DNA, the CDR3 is TGCGCCAGCAGCCAAGGAGACGGAGAGAATGAAAAACTGTTTTTT. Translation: CASSQGDGENEKLFF.

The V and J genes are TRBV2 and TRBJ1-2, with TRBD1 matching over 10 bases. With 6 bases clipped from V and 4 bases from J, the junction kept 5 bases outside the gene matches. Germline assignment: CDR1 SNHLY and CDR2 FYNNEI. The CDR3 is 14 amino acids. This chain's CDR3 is CASSPRTGGYGYTF. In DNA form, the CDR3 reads TGTGCCAGCAGCCCAAGGACAGGGGGCTATGGCTACACCTTC.

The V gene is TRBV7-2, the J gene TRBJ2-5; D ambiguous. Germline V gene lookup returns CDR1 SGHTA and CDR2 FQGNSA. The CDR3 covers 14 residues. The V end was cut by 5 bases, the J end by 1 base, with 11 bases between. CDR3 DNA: TGTGCCAGCAGCCTCGGACGGTTCCAAGAGACCCAGTACTTC. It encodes CASSLGRFQETQYF.

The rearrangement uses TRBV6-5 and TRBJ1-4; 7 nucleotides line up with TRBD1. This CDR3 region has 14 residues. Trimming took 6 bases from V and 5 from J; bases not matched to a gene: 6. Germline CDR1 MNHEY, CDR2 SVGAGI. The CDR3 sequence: CASRSGQENEKLFF. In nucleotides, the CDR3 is TGTGCCAGCAGATCTGGACAGGAGAATGAAAAACTGTTTTTT.

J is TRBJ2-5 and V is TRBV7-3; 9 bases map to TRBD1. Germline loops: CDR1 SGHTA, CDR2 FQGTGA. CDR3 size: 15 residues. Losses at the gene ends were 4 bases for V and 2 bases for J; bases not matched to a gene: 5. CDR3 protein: CASSSGTGRQETQYF. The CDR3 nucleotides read TGTGCCAGCAGCTCCGGGACAGGGAGGCAAGAGACCCAGTACTTC.

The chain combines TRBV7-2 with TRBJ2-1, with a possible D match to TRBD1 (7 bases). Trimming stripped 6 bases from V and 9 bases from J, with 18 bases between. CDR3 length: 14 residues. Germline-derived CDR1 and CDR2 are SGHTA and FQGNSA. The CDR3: CASRFRQGGFEQFF. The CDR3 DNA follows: TGTGCCAGCAGATTCCGACAGGGAGGTTTTGAGCAGTTCTTC.

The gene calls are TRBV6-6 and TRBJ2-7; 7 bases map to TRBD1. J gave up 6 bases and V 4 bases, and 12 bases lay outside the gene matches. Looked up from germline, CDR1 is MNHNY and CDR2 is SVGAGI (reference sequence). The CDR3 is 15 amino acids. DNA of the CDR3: TGTGCCAGCAGTTCACCTACAGGGGTAATGCGCGAGCAGTACTTC. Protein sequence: CASSSPTGVMREQYF.

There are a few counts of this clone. CDR3 sequence reads: CASSLLGTGRMNTEAFF. The CDR3 DNA reads as TGTGCCAGCAGTTTATTGGGAACAGGTAGGATGAACACTGAAGCTTTCTTT. The rearrangement uses TRBV28 and TRBJ1-1; weak D call: TRBD1 (5 bases). Trimming removed 1 base from V and 0 bases from J, with 15 bases in between. CDR1 is MDHEN and CDR2 is SYDVKM in the germline V gene. The CDR3 is 17 residues long.

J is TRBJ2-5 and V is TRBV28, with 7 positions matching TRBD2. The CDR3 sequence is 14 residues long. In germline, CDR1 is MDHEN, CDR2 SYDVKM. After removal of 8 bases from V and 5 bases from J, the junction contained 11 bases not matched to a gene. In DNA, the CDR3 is TGTGCCAGCGTCGAGGTGGGGGGGAGTGAGACCCAGTACTTC. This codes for CASVEVGGSETQYF.

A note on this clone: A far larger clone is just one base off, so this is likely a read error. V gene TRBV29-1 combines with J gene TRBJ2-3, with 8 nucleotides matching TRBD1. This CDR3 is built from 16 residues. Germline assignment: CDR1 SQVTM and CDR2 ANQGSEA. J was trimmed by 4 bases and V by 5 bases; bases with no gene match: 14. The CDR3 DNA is TGCAGCGTTCCCGCCCCAGGGGGCCTGTCTTCAGATACGCAGTATTTT. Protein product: CSVPAPGGLSSDTQYF.

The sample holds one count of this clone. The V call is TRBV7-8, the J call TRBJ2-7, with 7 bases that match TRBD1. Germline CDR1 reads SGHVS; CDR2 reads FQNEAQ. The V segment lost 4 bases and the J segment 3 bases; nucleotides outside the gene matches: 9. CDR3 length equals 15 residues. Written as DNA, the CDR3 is TGTGCCAGCAGCTCCTCGACAGGGTCCATCTACGAGCAGTACTTC. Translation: CASSSSTGSIYEQYF.

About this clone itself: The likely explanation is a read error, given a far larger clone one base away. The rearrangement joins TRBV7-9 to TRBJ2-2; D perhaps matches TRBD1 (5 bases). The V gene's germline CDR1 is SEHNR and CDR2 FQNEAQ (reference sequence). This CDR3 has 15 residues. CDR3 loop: CASSFGATNTWELFF. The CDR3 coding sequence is TGTGCCAGCAGCTTTGGGGCAACGAACACCTGGGAGCTGTTTTTT.

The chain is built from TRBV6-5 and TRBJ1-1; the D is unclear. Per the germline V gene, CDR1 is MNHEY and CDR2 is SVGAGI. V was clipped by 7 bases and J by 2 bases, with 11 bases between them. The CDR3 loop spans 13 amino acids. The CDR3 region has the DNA TGTGCCAGCATGGTGGGCGGAAACACTGAAGCTTTCTTT. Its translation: CASMVGGNTEAFF.

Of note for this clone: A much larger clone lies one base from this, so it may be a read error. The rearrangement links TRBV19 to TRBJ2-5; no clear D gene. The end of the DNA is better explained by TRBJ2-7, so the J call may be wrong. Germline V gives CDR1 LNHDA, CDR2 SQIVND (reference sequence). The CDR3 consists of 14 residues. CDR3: CASSTRRHSYEQYF. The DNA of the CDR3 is TGTGCCAGTAGTACGAGGCGCCACTCCTACGAGCAGTACTTC.

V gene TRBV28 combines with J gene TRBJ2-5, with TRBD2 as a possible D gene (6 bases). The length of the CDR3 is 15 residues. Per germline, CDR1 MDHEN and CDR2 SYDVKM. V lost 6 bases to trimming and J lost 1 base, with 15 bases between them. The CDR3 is CASSPISRGQETQYF. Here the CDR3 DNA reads TGTGCCAGCAGCCCCATCTCGCGGGGCCAAGAGACCCAGTACTTC.